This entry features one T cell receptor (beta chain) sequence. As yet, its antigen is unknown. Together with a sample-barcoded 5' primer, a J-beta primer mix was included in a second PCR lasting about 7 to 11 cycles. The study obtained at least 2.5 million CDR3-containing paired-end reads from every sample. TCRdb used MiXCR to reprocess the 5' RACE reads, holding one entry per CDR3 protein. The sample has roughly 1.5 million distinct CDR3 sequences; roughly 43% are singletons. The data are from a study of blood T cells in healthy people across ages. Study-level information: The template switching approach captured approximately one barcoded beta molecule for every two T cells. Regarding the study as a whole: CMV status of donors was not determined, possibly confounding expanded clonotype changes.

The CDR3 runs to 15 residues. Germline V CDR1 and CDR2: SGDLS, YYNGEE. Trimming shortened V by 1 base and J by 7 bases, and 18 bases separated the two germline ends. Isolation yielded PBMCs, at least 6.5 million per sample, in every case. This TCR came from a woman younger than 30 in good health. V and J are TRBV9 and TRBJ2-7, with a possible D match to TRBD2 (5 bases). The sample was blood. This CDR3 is CASSVYEGAYNEQYF. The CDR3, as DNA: TGTGCCAGCAGCGTATACGAGGGAGCCTACAATGAGCAGTACTTC.